This TCR beta chain derives from a study of vaccination effects on CD4 cells after COVID-19 (dated by TCRdb to between 2021 and 2022). For the study in its entirety: Two doses of either the BNT162b2 or the mRNA-1273 mRNA SARS-CoV-2 vaccine were administered to participants. The study compared SARS-CoV-2 spike-specific CD4+ TCR repertoires before and after mRNA vaccination in COVID-19 convalescent patients and infection-naive vaccine recipients. The full study included 9 to 10 COVID-19 convalescent patients and several SARS-CoV-2-naive healthy vaccine recipients. In the study, cultures from other donors were sequenced using the Oncomine TCR Beta short-read assay on an Illumina iSeq 100.

Paper-wide results and their limitations: Only a small number of convalescent patients were included, and no early post-infection timepoints were available, which limited the study. Among healthy vaccine recipients, nearly all vaccine-induced clones were SARS-CoV-2 mono-reactive, and just 1 of 255 was cross-reactive with common cold coronaviruses. Both infection-induced and vaccine-induced clones contracted markedly at late post-vaccination timepoints, which is consistent with waning T cell responses.

Details on this clone: The antigen this receptor binds is unknown. No base quality information exists; no much larger clone differs at one position.

Library creation used the immunoSEQ multiplex PCR assay. DNA from the CD4+ T cells that had been cultured and isolated underwent TCR beta CDR3 sequencing. The original pipeline was this. Non-productive TCR sequences were removed, reads were trimmed to the CDR3 region, and CDR3s of at least 7 amino acids were retained. The MANAFEST web app was used to pick out antigen-specific clonotypes by comparing their expansion in peptide wells with that in reference cultures. For clones to be considered positive, expansion at FDR<0.05 versus reference and all other wells, an odds ratio above 5, and a frequency above 0.1% in two replicate wells were required. A clonotype was defined as cross-reactive if the clonotype was significantly expanded both in SARS-CoV-2 spike wells and in at least one common cold coronavirus spike condition. Using the stringdist R package, CDR3 similarity was measured by Levenshtein distance, and unrooted trees were constructed with ape in R 3.6.1. Entries here come from immuneACCESS through TCRdb and include only in-frame sequences with V and J called. Some clones fail to appear in such tables; in the studies checked, an unresolved V gene covers under half of the shortfall, and the cause of the remainder is unknown. V and J calls and clone size are as listed in that table; D and trimming were resolved from the DNA. The sample table contains tens of thousands of clones; only one count was recorded for roughly 79% of them. More than 2% of the sample rests with the top ten.

Per the germline V gene, SGHTA is the CDR1 and FQGNSA is the CDR2. Measured from the cysteine to the phenylalanine, the CDR3 is 13 residues long. The entry retains the CDR3 DNA only, 39 bases that are in frame from base 1. V loses 2 bases of germline sequence and J loses 4 bases, and the interval between the two ends is 5 bases. In the ViraFEST assay, PBMC were stimulated with viral peptide pools, and TCR sequencing was then used to find antigen-specific CD4+ T cell clonotypes based on their expansion. After roughly 11 days of culture, CD4+ T cells were isolated with the EasySep CD4+ T cell isolation kit. None of the healthy vaccine recipients had a prior SARS-CoV-2 infection, which was confirmed by nucleocapsid antibody tests that came back negative both before and after vaccination. Two million PBMC per well were cultured in IMDM with around 5% human AB serum, 8.5 to 10 IU/ml IL-2 and gentamicin, plus 10 ug/ml peptides. On days 3 and 7, half of the culture medium was replaced with fresh IL-2-containing medium. Unless noted otherwise, every peptide stimulation condition was cultured in triplicate wells. PBMC were separated from whole blood using Ficoll-Paque Plus gradient centrifugation and were then either cryopreserved at -140C or used fresh. The overlapping peptide pools covered the spike proteins of SARS-CoV-2 as well as those of the common cold coronaviruses HCoV-NL63, HCoV-OC43 and HCoV-229E. The QIAamp micro DNA kit was used to extract genomic DNA from the cultured CD4+ T cells.

The rearrangement joined TRBV7-2 to TRBJ2-2; TRBD1 is perhaps the D gene, given 5 matching bases. Sequenced here: CD4+ T cells from PBMCs cultured with HCoV-229E spike peptides, sampled before COVID-19 vaccination. The sample's cell subset or site label, decoded: HCoV-229E spike overlapping peptide pool stimulation. The TCR was taken from a human donor who received a COVID-19 vaccine. The CDR3 corresponds to CASSLRGTGELFF. The sequenced DNA: TGTGCCAGCAGCTTAAGGGGCACCGGGGAGCTGTTTTTT.